This TCR beta chain originates from a study of OX40 agonist ivuxolimab in advanced cancers. The CDR3 sequence is 17 residues long. With V trimmed by 0 bases and J by 7 bases, 12 bases remained unmatched. Germline lookup yields CDR1 LNHNV and CDR2 YYDKDF (reference sequence). Measured with immunoSEQ multiplex PCR; TCRdb has only the in-frame clones, and not every one. The sample yields some 25,000 clones, 70% to 80% seen once. The chain has TRBV15 and TRBJ1-2, with 9 bases fitting TRBD1. Sequences were derived from CD4+ or CD8+ T cells sorted from blood, sampled in a trial of the OX40 agonist ivuxolimab. The sequence came from an adult with an advanced solid tumor such as melanoma, head and neck, liver or kidney cancer. CDR3 in DNA: TGTGCCACCAGCAGAGACCGACGCGGGACAGGGACTCGTGGCTACACCTTC. It codes for CATSRDRRGTGTRGYTF.